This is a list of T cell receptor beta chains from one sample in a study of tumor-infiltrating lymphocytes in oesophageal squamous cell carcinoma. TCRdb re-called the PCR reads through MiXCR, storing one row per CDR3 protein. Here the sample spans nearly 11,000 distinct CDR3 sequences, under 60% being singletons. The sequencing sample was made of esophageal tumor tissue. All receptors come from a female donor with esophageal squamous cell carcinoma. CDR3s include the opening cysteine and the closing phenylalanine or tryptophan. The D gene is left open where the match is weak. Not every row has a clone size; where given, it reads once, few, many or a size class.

CASSVDSTDTQYF	TGTGCCAGCAGCGTAGATAGCACAGATACGCAGTATTTT	13	TRBJ2-3	TRBV9	-	-
CASSYSGSNYGYTF	TGTGCCAGCAGTTACTCGGGGTCGAATTATGGCTACACCTTC	14	TRBJ1-2	TRBV6-6	medium-sized	-
CASSPMSGDGYTF	TGTGCCAGCAGCCCCATGTCAGGGGACGGCTACACCTTC	13	TRBJ1-2	TRBV7-2	-	-
CAIGTSDTDTQYF	TGTGCCATCGGGACTAGCGACACAGATACGCAGTATTTT	13	TRBJ2-3	TRBV10-3	-	TRBD2
CASSSRPQGDSNEQFF	TGTGCCAGCAGCTCACGACCACAGGGGGATAGTAATGAGCAGTTCTTC	16	TRBJ2-1	TRBV7-9	-	TRBD1
CASSVEFRLAGTDTQYF	TGTGCCAGCAGTGTGGAATTTAGACTAGCGGGAACAGATACGCAGTATTTT	17	TRBJ2-3	TRBV6-6	-	TRBD2
CASSLGGVVAYNEQFF	TGTGCCAGCAGCTTAGGAGGGGTAGTGGCCTACAATGAGCAGTTCTTC	16	TRBJ2-1	TRBV7-2	few	-
CASSLAFSQETQYF	TGTGCCAGCAGCTTAGCTTTCAGCCAAGAGACCCAGTACTTC	14	TRBJ2-5	TRBV7-8	-	-
CASTRRGGTDTQYF	TGTGCCAGCACCCGGCGGGGGGGCACAGATACGCAGTATTTT	14	TRBJ2-3	TRBV6-1	medium-sized	TRBD2
CASPLDEQYF	TGTGCCAGCCCCCTGGACGAGCAGTACTTC	10	TRBJ2-7	TRBV27	many	-
CSATSGRDRYAFF	TGCAGTGCCACCTCGGGCAGGGATCGTTATGCTTTCTTT	13	TRBJ1-1	TRBV20-1	-	-
CASSLGAGIGGTQYF	TGTGCCAGCAGCTTAGGAGCGGGGATCGGTGGGACCCAGTACTTC	15	TRBJ2-5	TRBV7-2	-	TRBD2
CASHLGDRGVETQYF	TGTGCCAGCCACCTGGGGGACAGGGGGGTGGAGACCCAGTACTTC	15	TRBJ2-5	TRBV28	medium-sized	TRBD1
CASSLAGVNTGELFF	TGTGCCAGCAGCTTAGCGGGAGTGAACACCGGGGAGCTGTTTTTT	15	TRBJ2-2	TRBV7-6	once	-
CASSLTQGMGTEAFF	TGTGCCAGCAGCCTTACACAGGGAATGGGCACTGAAGCTTTCTTT	15	TRBJ1-1	TRBV6-1	-	-
CASSRNWDTEAFF	TGTGCCAGCAGTCGAAATTGGGACACTGAAGCTTTCTTT	13	TRBJ1-1	TRBV6-1	-	-
CASSLVARQANSPLHF	TGTGCCAGCAGCTTAGTGGCTCGACAGGCCAATTCACCCCTCCACTTT	16	TRBJ1-6	TRBV11-2	many	-
CASSLVTGTGIPYEQYF	TGTGCCAGCAGCTTAGTTACCGGGACAGGGATCCCCTACGAGCAGTACTTC	17	TRBJ2-7	TRBV7-6	few	TRBD1
CASSIGLHNNGQFF	TGTGCCAGCAGCATTGGACTACATAACAATGGGCAGTTCTTC	14	TRBJ2-1	TRBV7-9	-	-
CASTVKRGDAEQFF	TGTGCCAGTACGGTCAAAAGGGGGGACGCTGAGCAGTTCTTC	14	TRBJ2-1	TRBV19	many	-
CASGLGGGEAFF	TGTGCTAGTGGTTTGGGGGGCGGCGAAGCTTTCTTT	12	TRBJ1-1	TRBV12-5	few	-
CASSLLPGQAYNEQYF	TGTGCCAGCAGCTTGTTACCGGGACAAGCATACAATGAGCAGTACTTC	16	TRBJ2-5	TRBV7-6	-	-
CASSRLAGGSDTQYF	TGTGCCAGCAGCCGACTAGCGGGAGGTTCAGATACGCAGTATTTT	15	TRBJ2-3	TRBV7-2	-	TRBD2
CASSYSKGRGTKNIQYF	TGTGCCAGCAGTTACTCGAAAGGGAGAGGGACCAAAAACATTCAGTACTTC	17	TRBJ2-4	TRBV6-6	-	-
CASSLVSWVDTQYF	TGTGCCAGCAGCTTAGTTTCCTGGGTGGATACGCAGTATTTT	14	TRBJ2-3	TRBV7-4	-	-
CASRSGTGNAETQYF	TGTGCCAGCAGGTCCGGCACAGGGAATGCGGAGACCCAGTACTTC	15	TRBJ2-5	TRBV28	-	-
CASSLRGGGGETQYF	TGTGCCAGCAGCTTACGTGGCGGGGGAGGAGAGACCCAGTACTTC	15	TRBJ2-5	TRBV11-2	-	TRBD2
CASSLAVRAGETQYF	TGTGCCAGCAGCCTAGCCGTGAGGGCCGGTGAGACCCAGTACTTC	15	TRBJ2-5	TRBV7-2	-	-
CASSLGGLDTQYF	TGTGCCAGCAGTTTGGGGGGATTGGATACGCAGTATTTT	13	TRBJ2-3	TRBV28	-	-
CATSGGKPGQDYEQLF	TGTGCCACCAGTGGCGGCAAGCCGGGACAAGACTACGAGCAGCTCTTC	16	TRBJ2-7	TRBV24-1	-	-
CATSETGTVETQYF	TGTGCCACCAGTGAGACCGGGACAGTAGAGACCCAGTACTTC	14	TRBJ2-5	TRBV24-1	-	TRBD1
CASRGITGTRIYNEQFF	TGTGCCAGCAGGGGAATAACCGGGACTAGGATATACAATGAGCAGTTCTTC	17	TRBJ2-1	TRBV28	-	TRBD2
CASSTRQAYEQYF	TGTGCCAGCAGTACCAGACAGGCCTACGAGCAGTACTTT	13	TRBJ2-4	TRBV12-3/TRBV12-4	few	-
CASSLGQSRGYTF	TGCGCCAGCAGCCTGGGGCAGTCTCGGGGCTACACCTTC	13	TRBJ1-2	TRBV4-1	many	-
CAISLGSGGYNEQFF	TGTGCCATCAGTCTCGGGAGCGGGGGGTACAATGAGCAGTTCTTC	15	TRBJ2-1	TRBV10-3	once	TRBD2
CASSLIGATGELFF	TGTGCCAGCAGTCTGATAGGGGCCACCGGGGAGCTGTTTTTT	14	TRBJ2-2	TRBV12-3/TRBV12-4	many	-
CASRPGTGIMNTEAFF	TGCGCCAGCAGACCCGGGACAGGGATCATGAACACTGAAGCTTTCTTT	16	TRBJ1-1	TRBV5-1	few	TRBD1
CASSYSKGRTEAFF	TGTGCCAGCAGTTACTCGAAAGGGAGGACTGAAGCTTTCTTT	14	TRBJ1-1	TRBV6-6	medium-sized	-
CASSLRQGQETQYF	TGTGCCAGCAGCTTACGGCAGGGACAAGAGACCCAGTACTTC	14	TRBJ2-5	TRBV7-9	large	-
CASSSAGGERKLFF	TGTGCCAGCAGTTCAGCAGGGGGCGAGCGAAAACTGTTTTTT	14	TRBJ1-4	TRBV7-9	many	TRBD1
CASQVRAGLAEQYF	TGTGCCAGCCAAGTCAGGGCGGGCCTCGCCGAGCAGTACTTC	14	TRBJ2-7	TRBV2	medium-sized	-
CASSLGGGPRSGANVLTF	TGTGCCAGCAGTTTAGGAGGGGGCCCTAGGTCTGGGGCCAACGTCCTGACTTTC	18	TRBJ2-6	TRBV12-3/TRBV12-4	-	TRBD1
CASSLAGGPVKAEQFF	TGTGCCAGCAGTTTAGCTGGGGGACCGGTGAAGGCTGAGCAGTTCTTC	16	TRBJ2-1	TRBV12-3/TRBV12-4	-	-